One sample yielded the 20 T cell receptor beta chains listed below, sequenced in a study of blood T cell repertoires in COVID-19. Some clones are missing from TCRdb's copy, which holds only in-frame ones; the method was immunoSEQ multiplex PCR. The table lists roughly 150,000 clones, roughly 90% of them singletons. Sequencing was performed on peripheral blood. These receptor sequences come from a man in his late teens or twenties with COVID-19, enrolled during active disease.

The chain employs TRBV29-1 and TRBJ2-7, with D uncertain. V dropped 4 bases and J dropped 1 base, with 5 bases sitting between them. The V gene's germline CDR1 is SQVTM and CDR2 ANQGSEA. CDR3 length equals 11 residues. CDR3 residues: CSVVQSYEQYF. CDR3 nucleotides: TGCAGCGTTGTACAGTCCTACGAGCAGTACTTC.

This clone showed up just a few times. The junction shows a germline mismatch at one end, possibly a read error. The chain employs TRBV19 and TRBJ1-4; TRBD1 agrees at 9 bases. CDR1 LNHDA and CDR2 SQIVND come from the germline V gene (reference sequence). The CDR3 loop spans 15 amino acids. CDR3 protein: CASSSFGTGKEKLLF. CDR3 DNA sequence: TGTGCCAGTAGTAGTTTCGGGACAGGGAAGGAAAAACTGCTTTTT.

In DNA, the CDR3 is TGTGCCAGCAGCTTGGCCTGGCGGACTAACTCCTACGAGCAGTACTTC. This encodes CASSLAWRTNSYEQYF. This chain uses TRBV5-6 with TRBJ2-7; weak D call: TRBD2 (6 bases). The V and J ends lost 0 bases and 0 bases respectively, with 13 bases between them. This CDR3 contains 16 residues. Germline CDR1 reads SGHDT; CDR2 reads YYEEEE.

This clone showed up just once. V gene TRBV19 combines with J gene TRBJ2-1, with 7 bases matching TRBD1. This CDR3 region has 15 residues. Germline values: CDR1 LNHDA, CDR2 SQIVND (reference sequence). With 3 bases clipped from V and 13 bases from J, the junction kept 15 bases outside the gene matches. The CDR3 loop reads CASSISGTEDPTQFF. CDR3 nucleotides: TGTGCCAGTAGTATCTCCGGGACAGAAGATCCCACTCAGTTCTTC.

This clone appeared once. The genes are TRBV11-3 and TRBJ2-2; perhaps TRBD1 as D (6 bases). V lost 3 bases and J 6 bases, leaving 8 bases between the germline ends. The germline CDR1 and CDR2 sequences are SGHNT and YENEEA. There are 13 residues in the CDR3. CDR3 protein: CASSFTGSGELFF. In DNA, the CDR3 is TGTGCCAGCAGCTTCACAGGGTCCGGGGAGCTGTTTTTT.

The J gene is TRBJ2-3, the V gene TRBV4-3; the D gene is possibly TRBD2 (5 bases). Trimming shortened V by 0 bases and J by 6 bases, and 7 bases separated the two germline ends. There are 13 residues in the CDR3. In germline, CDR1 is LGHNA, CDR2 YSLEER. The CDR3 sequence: CASSQDWRDTQYF. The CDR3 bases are TGCGCCAGCAGCCAAGATTGGAGGGATACGCAGTATTTT.

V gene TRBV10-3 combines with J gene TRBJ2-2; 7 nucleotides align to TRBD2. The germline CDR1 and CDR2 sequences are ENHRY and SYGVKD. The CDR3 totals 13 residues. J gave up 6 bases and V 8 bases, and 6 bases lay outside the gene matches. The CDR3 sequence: CAIRDYAAGELFF. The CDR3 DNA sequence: TGTGCCATCCGGGACTACGCTGCCGGGGAGCTGTTTTTT.

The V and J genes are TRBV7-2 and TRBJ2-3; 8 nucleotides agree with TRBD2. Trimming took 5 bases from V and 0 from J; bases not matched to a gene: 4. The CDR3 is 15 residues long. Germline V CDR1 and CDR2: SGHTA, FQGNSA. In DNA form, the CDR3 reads TGTGCCAGCAGCCTTAGCGGGATTAGCACAGATACGCAGTATTTT. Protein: CASSLSGISTDTQYF.

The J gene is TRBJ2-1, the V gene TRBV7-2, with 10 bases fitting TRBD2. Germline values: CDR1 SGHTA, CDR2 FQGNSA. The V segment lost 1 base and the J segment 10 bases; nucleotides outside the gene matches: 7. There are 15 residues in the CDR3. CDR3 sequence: CASSLGAGGPREQFF. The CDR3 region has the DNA TGTGCCAGCAGCTTAGGAGCGGGAGGGCCGAGGGAGCAGTTCTTC. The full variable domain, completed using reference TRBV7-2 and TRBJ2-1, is GAGVSQSPSNKVTEKGKDVELRCDPISGHTALYWYRQSLGQGLEFLIYFQGNSAPDKSGLPSDRFSAERTGGSVSTLTIQRTQQEDSAVYLCASSLGAGGPREQFFGPGTRLTVL.

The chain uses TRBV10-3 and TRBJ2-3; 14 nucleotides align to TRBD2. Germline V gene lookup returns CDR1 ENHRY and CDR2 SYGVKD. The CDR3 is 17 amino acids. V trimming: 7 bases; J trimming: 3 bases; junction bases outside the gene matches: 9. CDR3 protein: CAIKGTSGSGGTDTQYF. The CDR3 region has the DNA TGTGCCATCAAAGGGACTAGCGGGAGTGGGGGAACAGATACGCAGTATTTT.

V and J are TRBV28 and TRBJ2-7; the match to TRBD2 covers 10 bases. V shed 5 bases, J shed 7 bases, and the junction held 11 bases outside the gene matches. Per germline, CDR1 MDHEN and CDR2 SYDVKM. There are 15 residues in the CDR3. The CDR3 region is CASSKQGLASGEQYF. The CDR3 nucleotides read TGTGCCAGCAGTAAACAGGGACTAGCGAGTGGGGAGCAGTACTTC.

Here the CDR3 reads CASSLLGTGGYGYTF. CDR3 sequence (DNA): TGTGCCAGCAGCCTTCTAGGGACAGGGGGCTATGGCTACACCTTC. This chain links TRBV14 with TRBJ1-2; 11 nucleotides match TRBD1. This CDR3 comprises 15 residues. The germline CDR1 and CDR2 sequences are SGHDN and FVKESK. The trim removed 4 bases at V and 4 bases at J, leaving 5 bases unmatched. The whole variable domain, remainder taken from reference TRBV14 and TRBJ1-2, is EAGVTQFPSHSVIEKGQTVTLRCDPISGHDNLYWYRRVMGKEIKFLLHFVKESKQDESGMPNNRFLAERTGGTYSTLKVQPAELEDSGVYFCASSLLGTGGYGYTFGSGTRLTVV.

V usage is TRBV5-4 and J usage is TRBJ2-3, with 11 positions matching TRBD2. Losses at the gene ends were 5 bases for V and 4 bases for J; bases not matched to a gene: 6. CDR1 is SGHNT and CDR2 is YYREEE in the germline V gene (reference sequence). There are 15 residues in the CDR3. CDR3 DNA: TGTGCCAGCAGTTCAACTAGCGGGAGATCAGATACGCAGTATTTT. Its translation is CASSSTSGRSDTQYF.

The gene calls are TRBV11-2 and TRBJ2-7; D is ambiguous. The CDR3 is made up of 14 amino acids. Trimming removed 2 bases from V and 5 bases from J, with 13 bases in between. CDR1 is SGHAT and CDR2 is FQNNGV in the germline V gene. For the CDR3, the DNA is TGTGCCAGCAGCTTATCAGGTTTAGGCCACGAGCAGTACTTC. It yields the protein CASSLSGLGHEQYF. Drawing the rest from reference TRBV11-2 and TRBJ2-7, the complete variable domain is EAGVAQSPRYKIIEKRQSVAFWCNPISGHATLYWYQQILGQGPKLLIQFQNNGVVDDSQLPKDRFSAERLKGVDSTLKIQPAKLEDSAVYLCASSLSGLGHEQYFGPGTRLTVT.

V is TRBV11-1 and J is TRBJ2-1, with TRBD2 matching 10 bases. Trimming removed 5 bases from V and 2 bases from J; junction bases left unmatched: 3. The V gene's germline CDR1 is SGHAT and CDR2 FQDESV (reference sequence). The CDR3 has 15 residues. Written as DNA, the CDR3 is TGTGCCAGCAGCCGGACTAGCGGTCCCTACAATGAGCAGTTCTTC. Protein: CASSRTSGPYNEQFF.

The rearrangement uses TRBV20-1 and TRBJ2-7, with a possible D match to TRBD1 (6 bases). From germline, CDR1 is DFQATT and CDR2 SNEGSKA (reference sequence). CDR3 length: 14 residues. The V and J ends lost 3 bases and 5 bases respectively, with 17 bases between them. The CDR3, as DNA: TGCAGTGCTAGTAGCGTTGAGGGGGTTCACGAGCAGTACTTC. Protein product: CSASSVEGVHEQYF.

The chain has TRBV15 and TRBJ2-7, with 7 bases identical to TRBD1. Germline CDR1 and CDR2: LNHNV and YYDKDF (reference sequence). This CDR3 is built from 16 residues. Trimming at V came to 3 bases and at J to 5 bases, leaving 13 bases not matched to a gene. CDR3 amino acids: CATSSPDRVPWNEQYF. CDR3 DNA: TGTGCCACCAGCAGCCCCGACAGGGTCCCGTGGAACGAGCAGTACTTC.

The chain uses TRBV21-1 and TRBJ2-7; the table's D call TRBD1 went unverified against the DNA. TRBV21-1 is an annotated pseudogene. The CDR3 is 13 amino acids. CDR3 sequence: CASRGTGRYEQYF. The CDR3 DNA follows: TGTGCCAGCAGAGGGACAGGGAGGTACGAGCAGTACTTC.

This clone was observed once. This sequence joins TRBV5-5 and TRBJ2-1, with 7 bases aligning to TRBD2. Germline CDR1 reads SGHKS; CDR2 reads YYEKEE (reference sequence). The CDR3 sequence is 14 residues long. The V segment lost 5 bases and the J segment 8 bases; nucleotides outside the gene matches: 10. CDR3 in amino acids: CASSLTGLLDEQFF. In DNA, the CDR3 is TGTGCCAGCAGTCTAACGGGACTATTGGATGAGCAGTTCTTC.

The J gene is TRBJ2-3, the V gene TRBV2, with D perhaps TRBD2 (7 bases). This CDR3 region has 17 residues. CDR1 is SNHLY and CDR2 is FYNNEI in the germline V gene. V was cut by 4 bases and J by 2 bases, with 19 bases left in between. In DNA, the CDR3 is TGTGCCAGCAGTGGGGAGGGGGACTCCCTCCCCACAGATACGCAGTATTTT. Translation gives CASSGEGDSLPTDTQYF.